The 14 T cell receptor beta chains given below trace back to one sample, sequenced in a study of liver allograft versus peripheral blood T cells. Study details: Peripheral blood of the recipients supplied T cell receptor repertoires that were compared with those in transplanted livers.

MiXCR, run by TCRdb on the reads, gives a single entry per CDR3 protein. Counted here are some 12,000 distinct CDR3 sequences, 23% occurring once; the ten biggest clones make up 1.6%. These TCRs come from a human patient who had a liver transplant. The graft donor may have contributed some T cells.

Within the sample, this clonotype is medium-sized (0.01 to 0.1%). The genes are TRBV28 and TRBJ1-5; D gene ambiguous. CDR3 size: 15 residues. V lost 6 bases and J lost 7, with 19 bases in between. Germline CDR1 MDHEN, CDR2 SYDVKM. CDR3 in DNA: TGTGCCAGCAGCCTCGGGAGGGCGGTGGTACAGCCCCAGCATTTT. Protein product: CASSLGRAVVQPQHF.

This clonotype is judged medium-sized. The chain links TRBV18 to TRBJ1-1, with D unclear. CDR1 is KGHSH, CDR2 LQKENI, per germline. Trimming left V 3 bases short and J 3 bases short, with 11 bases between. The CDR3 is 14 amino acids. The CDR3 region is CASSPRGFDTEAFF. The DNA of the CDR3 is TGTGCCAGCTCACCCCGTGGTTTCGACACTGAAGCTTTCTTT.

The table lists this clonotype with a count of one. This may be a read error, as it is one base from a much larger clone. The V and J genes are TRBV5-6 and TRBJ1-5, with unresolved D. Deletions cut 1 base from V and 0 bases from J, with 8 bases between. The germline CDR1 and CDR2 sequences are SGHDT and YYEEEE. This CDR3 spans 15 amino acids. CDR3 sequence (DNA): TGTGCCAGCAGCTTGTACGGGGTTAGCAATCAGCCCCAGCATTTT. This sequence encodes CASSLYGVSNQPQHF. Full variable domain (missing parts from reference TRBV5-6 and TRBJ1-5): DAGVTQSPTHLIKTRGQQVTLRCSPKSGHDTVSWYQQALGQGPQFIFQYYEEEERQRGNFPDRFSGHQFPNYSSELNVNALLLGDSALYLCASSLYGVSNQPQHFGDGTRLSIL.

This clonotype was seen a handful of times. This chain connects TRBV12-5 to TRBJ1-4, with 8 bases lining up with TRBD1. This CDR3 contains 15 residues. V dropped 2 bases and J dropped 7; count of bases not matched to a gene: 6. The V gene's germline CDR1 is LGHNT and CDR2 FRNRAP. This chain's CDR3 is CASGLRWGTGEKLFF. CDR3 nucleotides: TGTGCTAGTGGTTTGAGATGGGGGACAGGTGAAAAACTGTTTTTT.

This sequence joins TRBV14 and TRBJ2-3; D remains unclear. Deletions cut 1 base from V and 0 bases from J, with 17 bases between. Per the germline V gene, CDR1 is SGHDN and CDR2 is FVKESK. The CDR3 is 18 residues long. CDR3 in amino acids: CASSQVRLRLTSTDTQYF. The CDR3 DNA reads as TGTGCCAGCAGCCAAGTCAGGCTGAGACTGACTAGCACAGATACGCAGTATTTT. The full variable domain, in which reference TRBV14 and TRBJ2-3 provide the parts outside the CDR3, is EAGVTQFPSHSVIEKGQTVTLRCDPISGHDNLYWYRRVMGKEIKFLLHFVKESKQDESGMPNNRFLAERTGGTYSTLKVQPAELEDSGVYFCASSQVRLRLTSTDTQYFGPGTRLTVL.

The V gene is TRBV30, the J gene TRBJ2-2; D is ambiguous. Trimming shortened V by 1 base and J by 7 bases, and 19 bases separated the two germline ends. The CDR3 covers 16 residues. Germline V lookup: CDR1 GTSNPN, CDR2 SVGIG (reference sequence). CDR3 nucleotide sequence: TGTGCCTGGAGTGGTATGGGGTCCCTTATTAACGGGGAGCTGTTTTTT. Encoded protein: CAWSGMGSLINGELFF. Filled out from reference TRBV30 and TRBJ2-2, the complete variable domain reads SQTIHQWPATLVQPVGSPLSLECTVEGTSNPNLYWYRQAAGRGLQLLFYSVGIGQISSEVPQNLSASRPQDRQFILSSKKLLLSDSGFYLCAWSGMGSLINGELFFGEGSRLTVL.

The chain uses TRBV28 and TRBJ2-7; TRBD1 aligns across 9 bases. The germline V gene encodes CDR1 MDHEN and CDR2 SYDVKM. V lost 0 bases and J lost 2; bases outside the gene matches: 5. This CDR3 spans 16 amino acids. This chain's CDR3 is CASSLWGDRDAYEQYF. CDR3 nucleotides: TGTGCCAGCAGTTTATGGGGGGACAGGGATGCCTACGAGCAGTACTTC.

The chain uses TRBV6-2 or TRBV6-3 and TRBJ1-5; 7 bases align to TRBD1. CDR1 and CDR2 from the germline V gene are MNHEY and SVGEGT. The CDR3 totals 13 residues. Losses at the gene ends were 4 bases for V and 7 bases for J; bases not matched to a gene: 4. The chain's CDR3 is CASSLTGKQPQHF. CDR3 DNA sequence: TGTGCCAGCAGTTTGACAGGGAAGCAGCCCCAGCATTTT.

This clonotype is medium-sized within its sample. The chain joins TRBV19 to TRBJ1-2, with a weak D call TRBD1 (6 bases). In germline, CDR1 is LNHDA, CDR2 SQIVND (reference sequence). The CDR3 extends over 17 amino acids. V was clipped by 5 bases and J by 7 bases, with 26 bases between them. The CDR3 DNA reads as TGTGCCAGTAGTCCGATAAGGGCCCTCCCCCAAGGGGGTGGCTACACCTTC. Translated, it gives CASSPIRALPQGGGYTF. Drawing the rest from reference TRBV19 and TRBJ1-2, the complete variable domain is DGGITQSPKYLFRKEGQNVTLSCEQNLNHDAMYWYRQDPGQGLRLIYYSQIVNDFQKGDIAEGYSVSREKKESFPLTVTSAQKNPTAFYLCASSPIRALPQGGGYTFGSGTRLTVV.

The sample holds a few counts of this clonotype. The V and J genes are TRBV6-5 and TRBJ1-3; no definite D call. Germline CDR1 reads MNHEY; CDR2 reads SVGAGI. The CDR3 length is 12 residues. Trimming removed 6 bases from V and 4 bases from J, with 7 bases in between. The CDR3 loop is CASSRRGNTIYF. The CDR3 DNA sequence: TGTGCCAGCAGCCGCCGGGGAAACACCATATATTTT.

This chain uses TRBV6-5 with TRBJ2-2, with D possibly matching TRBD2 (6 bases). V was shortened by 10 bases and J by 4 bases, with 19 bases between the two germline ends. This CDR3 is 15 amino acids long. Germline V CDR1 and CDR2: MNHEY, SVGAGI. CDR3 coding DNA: TGTGCCACGCGGAGGGCAGCCGGAACCACCGGGGAGCTGTTTTTT. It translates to CATRRAAGTTGELFF.

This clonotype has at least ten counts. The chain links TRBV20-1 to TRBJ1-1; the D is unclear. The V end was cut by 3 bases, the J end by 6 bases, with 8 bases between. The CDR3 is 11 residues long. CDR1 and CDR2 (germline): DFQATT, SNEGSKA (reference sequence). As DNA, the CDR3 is TGCAGTGCTAGGAAAGATCCTGAAGCTTTCTTT. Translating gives CSARKDPEAFF.

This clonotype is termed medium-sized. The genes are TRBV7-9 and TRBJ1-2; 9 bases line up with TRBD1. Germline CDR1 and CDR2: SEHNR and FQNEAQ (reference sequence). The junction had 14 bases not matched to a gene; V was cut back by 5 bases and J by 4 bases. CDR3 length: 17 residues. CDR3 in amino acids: CASSHRDRAGGAYGYTF. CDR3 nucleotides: TGTGCCAGCAGCCACCGGGACAGGGCCGGGGGGGCCTATGGCTACACCTTC.

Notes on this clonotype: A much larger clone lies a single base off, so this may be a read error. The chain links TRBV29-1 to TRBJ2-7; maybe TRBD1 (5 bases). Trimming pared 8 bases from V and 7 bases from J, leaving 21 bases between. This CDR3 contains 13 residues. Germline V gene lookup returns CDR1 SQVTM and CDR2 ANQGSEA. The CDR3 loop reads CSSRGTGMYEQYF. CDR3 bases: TGCAGCTCTAGGGGAACAGGAATGTATGAGCAGTACTTC.